This passage covers 23 T cell receptor beta chains from one sample sequenced in a study of T-cell reconstitution after alpha-beta-depleted transplantation in children. The library targeted TCRbeta and was prepared with unique molecular identifiers. A single record per CDR3 protein comes from TCRdb applying MiXCR to the PCR reads. The sample holds about 360,000 distinct CDR3 sequences, 13% seen once. The sample in question was PBMCs, obtained from the stem cell graft. These TCRs come from a human donor who donated a stem cell graft to a child with Fanconi anemia.

This clonotype was seen many times. The chain links TRBV3-1 to TRBJ2-4; D is uncertain. Germline V gene sequence: CDR1 LGHDT, CDR2 YNNKEL (reference sequence). V was shortened by 1 base and J by 5 bases, with 6 bases between the two germline ends. This CDR3 has 13 residues. This CDR3 reads CASSQGPQNIQYF. CDR3 bases: TGTGCCAGCAGCCAAGGACCTCAAAACATTCAGTACTTC.

This clonotype appeared a few times. V and J are TRBV5-1 and TRBJ2-2, with 7 bases lining up with TRBD1. The CDR3 consists of 15 residues. Trimming at V came to 0 bases and at J to 5 bases, leaving 4 bases not matched to a gene. Germline V lookup: CDR1 SGHRS, CDR2 YFSETQ. CDR3 nucleotide sequence: TGCGCCAGCAGCTTGGAAGCAGGGGGAACCGGGGAGCTGTTTTTT. This codes for CASSLEAGGTGELFF.

The rearrangement joins TRBV10-3 to TRBJ2-3; the match to TRBD2 covers 14 bases. This CDR3 has 16 residues. The ends lost 10 bases at V and 0 bases at J; junction bases unmatched: 6. Looked up from germline, CDR1 is ENHRY and CDR2 is SYGVKD. The DNA for the CDR3 is TGTGCCACTCGCGGGACTAGCGGGGGTAGCACAGATACGCAGTATTTT. It codes for CATRGTSGGSTDTQYF.

This sequence joins TRBV12-3 or TRBV12-4 and TRBJ1-4; no clear D gene. CDR3 length equals 14 residues. Trimming removed 1 base at V and 4 bases at J, with 7 bases between. The CDR3 reads CASSLGPYNEKLFF. The CDR3, as DNA: TGTGCCAGCAGTTTAGGGCCTTATAATGAAAAACTGTTTTTT.

This clonotype showed up many times. The chain couples TRBV7-9 to TRBJ1-4, with a weak D call TRBD1 (5 bases). The CDR3 spans 15 residues. Trimming pared 3 bases from V and 6 bases from J, leaving 14 bases between. Germline-derived CDR1 and CDR2 are SEHNR and FQNEAQ (reference sequence). CDR3 nucleotides: TGTGCCAGCAGCTTTGTCCGGGACGGGGATGAAAAACTGTTTTTT. The encoded protein is CASSFVRDGDEKLFF. Filled out from reference TRBV7-9 and TRBJ1-4, the complete variable domain reads DTGVSQNPRHKITKRGQNVTFRCDPISEHNRLYWYRQTLGQGPEFLTYFQNEAQLEKSRLLSDRFSAERPKGSFSTLEIQRTEQGDSAMYLCASSFVRDGDEKLFFGSGTQLSVL.

This clonotype turned up a few times. This chain links TRBV19 with TRBJ1-1; weak D call: TRBD1 (5 bases). From germline, CDR1 is LNHDA and CDR2 SQIVND (reference sequence). The CDR3 is 13 residues long. V lost 5 bases and J 4 bases, leaving 11 bases between the germline ends. CDR3 protein: CASSGAGFTEAFF. The CDR3, as DNA: TGTGCCAGTAGTGGGGCTGGGTTCACTGAAGCTTTCTTT.

A few counts support this clonotype. The chain is built from TRBV12-3 or TRBV12-4 and TRBJ2-3; 10 bases fit TRBD1. This CDR3 is 13 amino acids long. The V segment lost 3 bases and the J segment 14 bases; nucleotides outside the gene matches: 8. For the CDR3, the DNA is TGTGCCAGCAGTTTCCGACAGGGGGCGTCCCCGTATTTT. It specifies CASSFRQGASPYF.

A note on this clonotype: One end of the junction does not line up with germline, which may come from a read error. The genes are TRBV20-1 and TRBJ2-3; the match to TRBD1 covers 10 bases. This CDR3 contains 17 residues. Germline-derived CDR1 and CDR2 are DFQATT and SNEGSKA (reference sequence). The CDR3 is CSPRKLRDRGSEDTQYF. CDR3 coding DNA: TGCAGTCCTAGAAAACTCCGGGACAGGGGATCGGAAGATACGCAGTATTTT.

J is TRBJ2-7 and V is TRBV7-8; D is perhaps TRBD2 (6 bases). The CDR3 spans 14 residues. CDR1 is SGHVS and CDR2 is FQNEAQ in the germline V gene. Trimming removed 2 bases from V and 3 bases from J, with 11 bases in between. The DNA for the CDR3 is TGTGCCAGCAGCTTATCCGGGACTCGCTACGAGCAGTACTTC. Encoded protein: CASSLSGTRYEQYF.

This clonotype was counted a few times. This chain uses TRBV5-5 with TRBJ1-6, with D unclear. Germline CDR1 is SGHKS and CDR2 is YYEKEE (reference sequence). The CDR3 has 15 residues. V was cut by 4 bases and J by 7 bases, with 15 bases left in between. The CDR3 DNA is TGTGCCAGCAGCCAGCAGGCAGGCAACAATTCACCCCTCCACTTT. Protein sequence: CASSQQAGNNSPLHF.

About this clonotype: An end of the junction differs from the germline gene, which may be a read error. The rearrangement joins TRBV4-2 to TRBJ2-1; weak D call: TRBD1 (5 bases). The CDR3 sequence is 13 residues long. Per the germline V gene, CDR1 is LGHNA and CDR2 is YNFKEQ. The CDR3 DNA is TGTACCAGCAGCCAAGACAGTGGTCTTGAGCAGTTCTTC. It specifies CTSSQDSGLEQFF.

This clonotype occurred many times. This rearrangement joins TRBV12-3 or TRBV12-4 to TRBJ2-2, with TRBD2 matching 10 bases. Unmatched junction bases numbered 8, after V lost 6 bases and J lost 4 bases. This CDR3 has 16 amino acids. CDR3 loop: CASSYRLAGLTGELFF. CDR3 in DNA: TGTGCCAGCAGCTATCGACTAGCGGGCCTCACCGGGGAGCTGTTTTTT.

This clonotype has just one count. Here the CDR3 DNA reads TGTGCCAGCACTAAACTCGGGACCCCGGACAATGAGCAGTTCTTC. It translates to CASTKLGTPDNEQFF. The J gene is TRBJ2-1, the V gene TRBV2, with D tentatively TRBD1 or TRBD2 (5 bases each). The germline V gene encodes CDR1 SNHLY and CDR2 FYNNEI. The CDR3 is 15 residues long. V was shortened by 7 bases and J by 5 bases, with 18 bases between the two germline ends.

The V call is TRBV5-1, the J call TRBJ2-1, with 8 bases that match TRBD1. CDR3 size: 15 residues. The germline V gene has CDR1 SGHRS and CDR2 YFSETQ. With 1 base clipped from V and 6 bases from J, the junction kept 6 bases outside the gene matches. The CDR3 sequence is CASSLFSTGGNEQFF. The CDR3 DNA reads as TGCGCCAGCAGCTTGTTTTCTACAGGGGGCAATGAGCAGTTCTTC.

The V gene is TRBV27, the J gene TRBJ2-1; 7 bases are shared with TRBD2. The junction had 10 bases not matched to a gene; V was cut back by 3 bases and J by 5 bases. The V gene's germline CDR1 is MNHEY and CDR2 SMNVEV (reference sequence). This CDR3 contains 16 residues. This chain's CDR3 is CASSFGETSWNNEQFF. As DNA, the CDR3 is TGTGCCAGCAGTTTTGGTGAGACTAGCTGGAACAATGAGCAGTTCTTC.

The table lists this clonotype with many counts. V and J are TRBV20-1 and TRBJ2-1; 10 bases agree with TRBD2. CDR3 length equals 14 residues. After removal of 5 bases from V and 4 bases from J, the junction contained 5 bases not matched to a gene. Germline CDR1 and CDR2: DFQATT and SNEGSKA (reference sequence). CDR3 region: CSARRTSGYNEQFF. As DNA, the CDR3 is TGCAGTGCTCGTCGGACTAGCGGATACAATGAGCAGTTCTTC.

This clonotype was counted between two and nine times. This rearrangement joins TRBV5-1 to TRBJ2-3, with TRBD1 matching over 10 bases. This CDR3 has 15 residues. V was clipped by 3 bases and J by 2 bases; unmatched bases: 3. Germline V gene lookup returns CDR1 SGHRS and CDR2 YFSETQ. The CDR3 DNA follows: TGCGCCAGCAGCTCGGGACAGGGGCCCACAGATACGCAGTATTTT. This translates into CASSSGQGPTDTQYF.

The chain has TRBV5-6 and TRBJ2-7, with 7 bases lining up with TRBD1. The CDR3 sequence is 14 residues long. The germline gives CDR1 SGHDT, CDR2 YYEEEE. Trimming took 4 bases from V and 3 from J; bases not matched to a gene: 7. The CDR3 region has the DNA TGTGCCAGCAGCACCAGACAGGGTAGCTACGAGCAGTACGTC. It is translated as CASSTRQGSYEQYV.

This clonotype was picked up many times. V gene TRBV5-1 combines with J gene TRBJ1-1; no firm D call. Trimming stripped 4 bases from V and 6 bases from J, with 16 bases between. The CDR3 spans 14 residues. Germline values: CDR1 SGHRS, CDR2 YFSETQ. The CDR3 nucleotides are TGCGCCAGCAGCCCGTCTGCGGGGAGCTCTGAAGCTTTCTTT. Residues: CASSPSAGSSEAFF. The variable domain in full, completed from reference TRBV5-1 and TRBJ1-1, reads KAGVTQTPRYLIKTRGQQVTLSCSPISGHRSVSWYQQTPGQGLQFLFEYFSETQRNKGNFPGRFSGRQFSNSRSEMNVSTLELGDSALYLCASSPSAGSSEAFFGQGTRLTVV.

This CDR3 reads CASSQTGAGNTEAFF. CDR3 bases: TGCGCCAGCAGCCAGACAGGGGCGGGGAACACTGAAGCTTTCTTT. The rearrangement joins TRBV4-1 to TRBJ1-1; 8 bases map to TRBD1. CDR1 is MGHRA, CDR2 YSYEKL, per germline. The CDR3 has 15 residues. Losses at the gene ends were 3 bases for V and 1 base for J; bases not matched to a gene: 4.

This clonotype was found a few times. The V and J genes are TRBV5-1 and TRBJ2-7; no reliable D call. Germline CDR1 reads SGHRS; CDR2 reads YFSETQ. V dropped 0 bases and J dropped 1 base, with 8 bases sitting between them. This CDR3 is built from 14 residues. CDR3 region: CASSLVSSSYEQYF. The CDR3 bases are TGCGCCAGCAGCTTGGTGTCGTCTTCCTACGAGCAGTACTTC.

V gene TRBV29-1 combines with J gene TRBJ2-1, with 9 bases fitting TRBD2. The germline V gene has CDR1 SQVTM and CDR2 ANQGSEA. This CDR3 has 17 amino acids. V was pared by 2 bases and J by 0 bases, with 8 bases of the junction left unmatched. CDR3 DNA: TGCAGCGTTGAATCGAGCGGGGGGACAAGCTCCTACAATGAGCAGTTCTTC. Translating gives CSVESSGGTSSYNEQFF.

In this sample, this clonotype turned up a few times. J is TRBJ1-1 and V is TRBV5-1, with D possibly matching TRBD1 (6 bases). V was clipped by 8 bases and J by 1 base, with 15 bases between them. Germline V gene lookup returns CDR1 SGHRS and CDR2 YFSETQ. The CDR3 spans 14 residues. The CDR3 loop reads CASRRRTENTEAFF. CDR3 DNA: TGCGCCAGTCGCCGGCGGACAGAGAACACTGAAGCTTTCTTT.